The next 21 T cell receptor beta chains were all read from a single sample in a study of T cell responses to AZD1222 COVID-19 vaccine. Data came from immunoSEQ multiplex PCR; TCRdb stores just in-frame clones and leaves some out. The top ten clones hold around 1.5% of a sample with 100,000 to 150,000 clones, approximately 88% of them seen once. This sample comprised peripheral blood, obtained on day 0 of AZD1222 vaccination. All receptors derive from an adult in good health.

The chain couples TRBV19 to TRBJ1-2, with 9 bases aligning to TRBD1. Germline CDR1 LNHDA, CDR2 SQIVND (reference sequence). This CDR3 comprises 15 residues. Trimming at V came to 6 bases and at J to 2 bases, leaving 7 bases not matched to a gene. The CDR3 reads CASRQQGALNYGYTF. The CDR3 nucleotides read TGTGCCAGTAGACAACAGGGGGCGCTGAACTATGGCTACACCTTC.

This clone appeared a single time. This chain connects TRBV7-9 to TRBJ1-2; D gene uncertain. Germline V CDR1 and CDR2: SEHNR, FQNEAQ (reference sequence). The CDR3 loop spans 13 amino acids. V was cut by 3 bases and J by 8 bases, with 13 bases left in between. The DNA for the CDR3 is TGTGCCAGCAGCTTCGACGGATTTCGAGGCTACACCTTC. This encodes CASSFDGFRGYTF.

The chain recombines TRBV12-3 or TRBV12-4 with TRBJ1-1; D ambiguous. This CDR3 region has 12 residues. With 4 bases removed from V and 4 bases from J, the gap between germline ends came to 7 bases. The CDR3 region is CASSSGSTEAFF. The CDR3 DNA is TGTGCCAGCAGTTCGGGGAGCACTGAAGCTTTCTTT.

The chain couples TRBV5-4 to TRBJ1-6; 7 bases align to TRBD1. The ends lost 2 bases at V and 0 bases at J; junction bases unmatched: 11. Germline V lookup: CDR1 SGHNT, CDR2 YYREEE (reference sequence). This CDR3 has 19 residues. The CDR3 loop reads CASSLIRDSSSSYNSPLHF. CDR3 DNA: TGTGCCAGCAGCTTAATAAGGGACAGTTCGAGCTCCTATAATTCACCCCTCCACTTT.

The chain uses TRBV15 and TRBJ2-5; TRBD2 might be the D (5 bases). This CDR3 region has 13 residues. From germline, CDR1 is LNHNV and CDR2 YYDKDF (reference sequence). Trimming shortened V by 6 bases and J by 5 bases, and 13 bases separated the two germline ends. CDR3 coding DNA: TGTGCCACCAGTCGCGTGGGAGTGGAGACCCAGTACTTC. It is translated as CATSRVGVETQYF.

The chain employs TRBV24-1 and TRBJ2-2; D is unresolved. Germline CDR1 and CDR2: KGHDR and SFDVKD. CDR3 length equals 15 residues. V was clipped by 0 bases and J by 0 bases, with 4 bases between them. Written as DNA, the CDR3 is TGTGCCACCAGTGATTTGTGGACGAACACCGGGGAGCTGTTTTTT. The encoded protein is CATSDLWTNTGELFF.

V gene TRBV9 combines with J gene TRBJ2-3, with 9 nucleotides matching TRBD2. The length of the CDR3 is 18 residues. The V gene's germline CDR1 is SGDLS and CDR2 YYNGEE. Trimming removed 0 bases from V and 1 base from J; junction bases left unmatched: 9. The CDR3 loop reads CASSVERIGTSRTDTQYF. For the CDR3, the DNA is TGTGCCAGCAGCGTAGAGAGGATAGGGACTAGCCGCACAGATACGCAGTATTTT.

V usage is TRBV5-6 and J usage is TRBJ2-7; 9 bases align to TRBD1. The CDR3 contains 15 residues. The ends lost 4 bases at V and 2 bases at J; junction bases unmatched: 7. The germline V gene encodes CDR1 SGHDT and CDR2 YYEEEE. The CDR3 DNA reads TGTGCCAGCAGCATAGGACAGGGGCCTCCCTACGAGCAGTACTTC. Protein product: CASSIGQGPPYEQYF. Using reference TRBV5-6 and TRBJ2-7 for the parts outside the CDR3, the full variable domain is DAGVTQSPTHLIKTRGQQVTLRCSPKSGHDTVSWYQQALGQGPQFIFQYYEEEERQRGNFPDRFSGHQFPNYSSELNVNALLLGDSALYLCASSIGQGPPYEQYFGPGTRLTVT.

The chain is built from TRBV5-1 and TRBJ1-4; D gene unclear. This CDR3 is built from 14 residues. The V gene's germline CDR1 is SGHRS and CDR2 YFSETQ. Trimming took off 0 bases at V and 8 bases at J, with 11 bases between the two ends. In nucleotides, the CDR3 is TGCGCCAGCAGCTTGGATCTGGTTGACGAAAAACTGTTTTTT. As protein: CASSLDLVDEKLFF.

This chain uses TRBV28 with TRBJ1-2; D ambiguous. Germline assignment: CDR1 MDHEN and CDR2 SYDVKM. CDR3 length equals 12 residues. The V end was cut by 7 bases, the J end by 7 bases, with 13 bases between. The CDR3 DNA is TGTGCCAGCAACATGGTAGGGATTGGCTACACCTTC. It yields the protein CASNMVGIGYTF.

In nucleotides, the CDR3 is TGTGCCAGCACCTACCAAACACTGAACACCGGGGAGCTGTTTTTT. Translation: CASTYQTLNTGELFF. This rearrangement joins TRBV7-2 to TRBJ2-2; D is unclear. This CDR3 comprises 15 residues. The germline V and J ends were trimmed by 7 bases and 1 base, with 13 bases remaining between them. Per germline, CDR1 SGHTA and CDR2 FQGNSA.

The gene calls are TRBV6-2 or TRBV6-3 and TRBJ2-3; D is perhaps TRBD2 (5 bases). The CDR3 is 16 amino acids. V was shortened by 2 bases and J by 12 bases, with 24 bases between the two germline ends. Germline V CDR1 and CDR2: MNHEY, SVGEGT. CDR3 amino acids: CASSYEDSGIPNPQYF. DNA of the CDR3: TGTGCCAGCAGTTACGAGGACTCCGGAATCCCCAACCCTCAGTATTTT.

This clone was found once. The V and J genes are TRBV7-3 and TRBJ2-1; TRBD2 matches 8 bases. V was pared by 5 bases and J by 5 bases, with 5 bases of the junction left unmatched. There are 14 residues in the CDR3. The germline CDR1 and CDR2 sequences are SGHTA and FQGTGA. CDR3 DNA sequence: TGTGCCAGCAGCCCTTACGGGGGGGACAATGAGCAGTTCTTC. It codes for CASSPYGGDNEQFF.

The chain is built from TRBV27 and TRBJ1-2; weak D call: TRBD1 (6 bases). This CDR3 contains 14 residues. Per germline, CDR1 MNHEY and CDR2 SMNVEV (reference sequence). V shed 5 bases and J shed 5 bases, with 15 bases lying between them. The CDR3 loop reads CASSPEGGSYGYTF. The CDR3 DNA sequence: TGTGCCAGCAGTCCTGAGGGGGGCTCATATGGCTACACCTTC.

This clone was detected a few times. J is TRBJ1-1 and V is TRBV19; the D is unclear. This CDR3 spans 10 amino acids. Trimming stripped 10 bases from V and 7 bases from J, with 10 bases between. Germline V lookup: CDR1 LNHDA, CDR2 SQIVND (reference sequence). The CDR3 DNA reads as TGTGCCACCGCTGCGGTTGAAGCTTTCTTT. Amino acids: CATAAVEAFF.

The chain links TRBV18 to TRBJ1-1; 7 positions agree with TRBD1. Germline V lookup: CDR1 KGHSH, CDR2 LQKENI. CDR3 length equals 12 residues. V trimming: 8 bases; J trimming: 5 bases; junction bases outside the gene matches: 5. CDR3 loop: CASVIQGTEAFF. As DNA, the CDR3 is TGTGCCAGCGTTATACAGGGGACTGAAGCTTTCTTT.

This chain joins TRBV7-8 and TRBJ2-3; tentatively, D is TRBD1 (5 bases). The CDR3 sequence is 16 residues long. The germline V gene encodes CDR1 SGHVS and CDR2 FQNEAQ. V gave up 0 bases and J gave up 0 bases, with 10 bases separating them. The CDR3: CASSLALGQSTDTQYF. In DNA, the CDR3 is TGTGCCAGCAGCTTAGCGCTTGGACAAAGCACAGATACGCAGTATTTT. The whole variable domain, filled in from reference TRBV7-8 and TRBJ2-3, reads GAGVSQSPRYKVAKRGQDVALRCDPISGHVSLFWYQQALGQGPEFLTYFQNEAQLDKSGLPSDRFFAERPEGSVSTLKIQRTQQEDSAVYLCASSLALGQSTDTQYFGPGTRLTVL.

The chain is built from TRBV29-1 and TRBJ1-2; D might be TRBD1 (5 bases). There are 14 residues in the CDR3. CDR1 is SQVTM and CDR2 is ANQGSEA in the germline V gene. V was trimmed by 0 bases and J by 11 bases, leaving 19 bases between them. The CDR3 loop is CSVEEFQTGTPYTF. The CDR3 DNA is TGCAGCGTTGAAGAGTTTCAAACCGGGACCCCTTACACCTTC.

This clone occurred once. One end of the junction varies from germline; a read error may be responsible. Other DNA sequences in this sample translate to the same CDR3. The CDR3 spells CASSIGSSYEQYF. CDR3 coding DNA: TGTGCCAGTAGCATAGGAAGCTCCTACGAGCAGTACTTC. V is TRBV19 and J is TRBJ2-7; D is ambiguous. Germline CDR1 is LNHDA and CDR2 is SQIVND (reference sequence). The CDR3 runs to 13 residues. The full variable domain, in which reference TRBV19 and TRBJ2-7 provide the parts outside the CDR3, is DGGITQSPKYLFRKEGQNVTLSCEQNLNHDAMYWYRQDPGQGLRLIYYSQIVNDFQKGDIAEGYSVSREKKESFPLTVTSAQKNPTAFYLCASSIGSSYEQYFGPGTRLTVT.

This chain links TRBV6-5 with TRBJ1-1, with D possibly matching TRBD1 (5 bases). The CDR3 contains 13 residues. The V and J ends lost 2 bases and 8 bases respectively, with 12 bases between them. Looked up from germline, CDR1 is MNHEY and CDR2 is SVGAGI. DNA for the CDR3: TGTGCCAGCAGTTACGGGGACCGAGGGGAAGCTTTCTTT. This gives the protein CASSYGDRGEAFF.

This clone appeared once. The rearrangement joins TRBV5-1 to TRBJ1-2, with D possibly TRBD1 on 6 matching bases. The CDR3 runs to 16 residues. Germline loops: CDR1 SGHRS, CDR2 YFSETQ. With 3 bases removed from V and 2 bases from J, the gap between germline ends came to 17 bases. Written as DNA, the CDR3 is TGCGCCAGCAGCTGGAAGTCAGGGACAACAAACTATGGCTACACCTTC. Amino acids: CASSWKSGTTNYGYTF.